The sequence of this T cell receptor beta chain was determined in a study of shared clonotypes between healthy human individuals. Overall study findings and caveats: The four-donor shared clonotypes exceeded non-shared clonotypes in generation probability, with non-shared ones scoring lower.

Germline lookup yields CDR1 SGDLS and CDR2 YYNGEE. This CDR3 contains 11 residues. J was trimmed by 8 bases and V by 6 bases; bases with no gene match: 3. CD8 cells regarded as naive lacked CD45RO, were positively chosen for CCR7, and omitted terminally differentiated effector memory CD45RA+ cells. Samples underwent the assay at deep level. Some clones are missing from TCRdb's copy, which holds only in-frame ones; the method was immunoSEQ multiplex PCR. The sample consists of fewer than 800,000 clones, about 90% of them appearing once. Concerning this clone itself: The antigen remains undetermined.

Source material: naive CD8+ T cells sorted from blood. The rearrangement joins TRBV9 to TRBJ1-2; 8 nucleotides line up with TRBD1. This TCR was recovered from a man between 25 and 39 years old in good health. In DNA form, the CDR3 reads TGTGCCAGCAAGGACAGGGTAGGCTACACCTTC. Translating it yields CASKDRVGYTF.